The 27 T cell receptor beta chains listed next were all sequenced from one sample in a study of cytomegalovirus exposure and HLA in healthy donors. Profiling relied on immunoSEQ multiplex PCR, and the TCRdb table lists in-frame clones only, not all of them. The profile shows some 110,000 clones, about 88% of them singletons. The specimen sequenced was PBMCs. The source of these receptors is a woman between 18 and 30 years old in good health and CMV-seropositive.

The V and J genes are TRBV4-1 and TRBJ1-1; a weak D match, TRBD1 (6 bases). CDR3 length equals 14 residues. Trimming removed 1 base from V and 5 bases from J, with 11 bases in between. The germline V gene has CDR1 MGHRA and CDR2 YSYEKL. The CDR3 region is CASSQVTGRTEAFF. The CDR3 coding sequence is TGCGCCAGCAGCCAAGTGACAGGACGTACTGAAGCTTTCTTT.

The rearrangement uses TRBV19 and TRBJ1-2; D not resolved. The CDR3 consists of 13 residues. The germline V gene encodes CDR1 LNHDA and CDR2 SQIVND (reference sequence). V was pared by 6 bases and J by 6 bases, with 14 bases between. CDR3 in amino acids: CASRQEGFNGYTF. The CDR3 DNA sequence: TGTGCCAGTAGGCAGGAGGGCTTTAATGGCTACACCTTC.

This sequence joins TRBV6-5 and TRBJ1-2, with 8 bases aligning to TRBD1. This CDR3 is built from 15 residues. Trimming cost V 3 bases and J 8 bases; bases outside gene matches: 11. Germline CDR1 MNHEY, CDR2 SVGAGI. The CDR3 DNA follows: TGTGCCAGCAGTTATGGACAGGGAGGGGCGAGAGGCTACACCTTC. Protein product: CASSYGQGGARGYTF.

This chain links TRBV4-3 with TRBJ2-3; D remains ambiguous. V gave up 1 base and J gave up 6 bases, with 14 bases separating them. This CDR3 has 15 residues. Germline lookup yields CDR1 LGHNA and CDR2 YSLEER. The CDR3 DNA sequence: TGCGCCAGCAGCCAAGGATTATCTCCCGAGGATACGCAGTATTTT. Its protein product is CASSQGLSPEDTQYF.

The chain is built from TRBV7-2 and TRBJ1-6; no firm D call. The V end lost 1 base, the J end lost 7 bases, and 5 bases lay between the germline ends. The germline gives CDR1 SGHTA, CDR2 FQGNSA. The CDR3 contains 13 residues. The CDR3 reads CASSLGGNSPLHF. CDR3 sequence (DNA): TGTGCCAGCAGCTTAGGAGGGAATTCACCCCTCCACTTT.

This chain connects TRBV6-6 to TRBJ2-7; D unclear. Germline CDR1 reads MNHNY; CDR2 reads SVGAGI (reference sequence). This CDR3 is 11 amino acids long. Deletions cut 2 bases from V and 5 bases from J, with 4 bases between. Here the CDR3 DNA reads TGTGCCAGCAGTTACCTCGACGAGCAGTACTTC. Translation: CASSYLDEQYF.

V gene TRBV6-5 combines with J gene TRBJ1-3, with D tentatively TRBD1 (5 bases). The length of the CDR3 is 12 residues. Trimming pared 8 bases from V and 5 bases from J, leaving 10 bases between. Germline V gene sequence: CDR1 MNHEY, CDR2 SVGAGI. The CDR3 region is CASQDIRNTIYF. DNA of the CDR3: TGTGCCAGCCAGGACATCAGAAACACCATATATTTT.

The chain couples TRBV4-2 to TRBJ2-1, with 8 bases aligning to TRBD2. The junction had 6 bases not matched to a gene; V was cut back by 3 bases and J by 2 bases. The CDR3 extends over 16 amino acids. CDR1 is LGHNA, CDR2 YNFKEQ, per germline. CDR3 sequence: CASSQNSGATYNEQFF. In DNA, the CDR3 is TGTGCCAGCAGCCAGAATAGCGGGGCCACCTACAATGAGCAGTTCTTC.

The chain combines TRBV14 with TRBJ2-7; 8 positions match TRBD2. Germline CDR1 and CDR2: SGHDN and FVKESK. This CDR3 comprises 13 residues. The ends lost 0 bases at V and 5 bases at J; junction bases unmatched: 0. Here the CDR3 reads CASSQDSGDEQYV. DNA of the CDR3: TGTGCCAGCAGCCAAGATAGCGGGGACGAGCAGTACGTC.

The chain joins TRBV7-9 to TRBJ1-5; unclear D gene. The V end lost 5 bases, the J end lost 1 base, and 12 bases lay between the germline ends. Germline V CDR1 and CDR2: SEHNR, FQNEAQ (reference sequence). This CDR3 is 15 amino acids long. The CDR3: CASSPGAGSNQPQHF. As DNA, the CDR3 is TGTGCCAGCAGCCCAGGAGCGGGGAGCAATCAGCCCCAGCATTTT.

CDR3 amino acids: CATHISGDSHYGYTF. The CDR3 DNA sequence: TGTGCCACCCACATTTCAGGGGACAGTCACTATGGCTACACCTTC. The chain recombines TRBV27 with TRBJ1-2; 7 nucleotides match TRBD1. The CDR3 has 15 residues. J gave up 3 bases and V 10 bases, and 14 bases lay outside the gene matches. Per the germline V gene, CDR1 is MNHEY and CDR2 is SMNVEV (reference sequence).

This clone appeared a few times. This chain joins TRBV11-2 and TRBJ2-7, with a possible D match to TRBD1 (5 bases). The CDR3 is made up of 13 amino acids. Germline loops: CDR1 SGHAT, CDR2 FQNNGV. V lost 3 bases, J lost 1 base, and 7 bases lay in between. The CDR3 here is CASSFQGSYEQYF. The CDR3 DNA follows: TGTGCCAGCAGCTTTCAGGGTTCCTACGAGCAGTACTTC.

V is TRBV2 and J is TRBJ2-3, with D unclear. CDR1 and CDR2 from the germline V gene are SNHLY and FYNNEI. Trimming shortened V by 6 bases and J by 3 bases, and 7 bases separated the two germline ends. The length of the CDR3 is 12 residues. CDR3 coding DNA: TGTGCCAGCAGCCCCCGTACAGATACGCAGTATTTT. This gives the protein CASSPRTDTQYF.

The gene calls are TRBV6-5 and TRBJ1-5; tentatively, D is TRBD1 (5 bases). Per the germline V gene, CDR1 is MNHEY and CDR2 is SVGAGI. The CDR3 runs 14 residues. Trimming stripped 2 bases from V and 4 bases from J, with 9 bases between. The DNA for the CDR3 is TGTGCCAGCAGTTACGCAGGGATGAATCAGCCCCAGCATTTT. It specifies CASSYAGMNQPQHF.

This sequence joins TRBV12-2 and TRBJ1-4. TRBV12-2 corresponds to a pseudogene. This CDR3 spans 16 amino acids. CDR3 nucleotides: TGTGCAAGTCGCTTAAGGGCCTGGCCCGGGAACGAAAAACTGTTTTTT. Protein: CASRLRAWPGNEKLFF.

J is TRBJ1-5 and V is TRBV2, with D unresolved. V was trimmed by 8 bases and J by 0 bases, leaving 5 bases between them. This CDR3 contains 12 residues. Germline V lookup: CDR1 SNHLY, CDR2 FYNNEI. The CDR3 here is CASRDSNQPQHF. The CDR3 nucleotides read TGTGCCAGCCGAGATAGCAATCAGCCCCAGCATTTT.

The DNA of the CDR3 is TGTGCCAGCAGCCAAGGAGCGGCAATGACCTACAATGAGCAGTTCTTC. This gives the protein CASSQGAAMTYNEQFF. V is TRBV4-2 and J is TRBJ2-1, with D maybe TRBD2 (5 bases). The V and J ends lost 1 base and 2 bases respectively, with 12 bases between them. The CDR3 covers 16 residues. CDR1 LGHNA and CDR2 YNFKEQ come from the germline V gene.

V usage is TRBV28 and J usage is TRBJ1-1; 7 bases line up with TRBD1. The V gene's germline CDR1 is MDHEN and CDR2 SYDVKM. CDR3 length equals 14 residues. V was clipped by 2 bases and J by 7 bases; unmatched bases: 7. The CDR3 sequence: CASSLTGVGGEAFF. CDR3 in DNA: TGTGCCAGCAGTTTAACAGGGGTAGGGGGTGAAGCTTTCTTT.

This clone was recorded only once. The chain uses TRBV27 and TRBJ1-6; 9 positions agree with TRBD1. The CDR3 contains 18 residues. The V and J ends lost 3 bases and 3 bases, in that order; junction bases with no gene match: 9. The germline V gene has CDR1 MNHEY and CDR2 SMNVEV (reference sequence). The CDR3 DNA sequence: TGTGCCAGCAGTTTGCGGGGACAGGGCCAAAACTATAATTCACCCCTCCACTTT. This gives the protein CASSLRGQGQNYNSPLHF.

The chain recombines TRBV5-5 with TRBJ1-4; TRBD1 might be the D (6 bases). Germline values: CDR1 SGHKS, CDR2 YYEKEE (reference sequence). The CDR3 length is 15 residues. Trimming removed 4 bases at V and 5 bases at J, with 15 bases between. The CDR3 protein is CASSTTTGPNEKLFF. CDR3 sequence (DNA): TGTGCCAGCAGCACCACCACAGGGCCGAATGAAAAACTGTTTTTT.

This chain uses TRBV5-8 with TRBJ1-1; the D gene is possibly TRBD1 (6 bases). Trimming took 4 bases from V and 8 from J, leaving 12 bases between them. CDR3 size: 12 residues. Germline V gene data show CDR1 as SGHTS and CDR2 as YDEGEE. The CDR3: CASSQGHGEAFF. CDR3 sequence (DNA): TGTGCCAGCAGCCAGGGACATGGCGAAGCTTTCTTT. The entire variable domain, with the rest obtained from reference TRBV5-8 and TRBJ1-1, is as follows: EAGVTQSPTHLIKTRGQQATLRCSPISGHTSVYWYQQALGLGLQFLLWYDEGEERNRGNFPPRFSGRQFPNYSSELNVNALELEDSALYLCASSQGHGEAFFGQGTRLTVV.

This sequence joins TRBV6-1 and TRBJ1-6; TRBD1 might be the D (6 bases). CDR3 size: 14 residues. CDR1 MNHNS and CDR2 SASEGT come from the germline V gene. Trimming cost V 4 bases and J 5 bases, with 9 bases left between them. CDR3 residues: CASSGEGDNSPLHF. The CDR3 nucleotides are TGTGCCAGCAGTGGAGAGGGGGATAATTCACCCCTCCACTTT.

This rearrangement joins TRBV6-1 to TRBJ2-3, with 8 bases that match TRBD1. Germline V CDR1 and CDR2: MNHNS, SASEGT. The CDR3 spans 10 residues. The J segment lost 11 bases and the V segment lost 7 bases, leaving 2 bases of the junction unmatched. As DNA, the CDR3 is TGTGCCAGCACGGGGACAGGGCAGTATTTT. Amino acids: CASTGTGQYF.

The rearrangement uses TRBV10-3 and TRBJ1-2; the D is unclear. Trimming stripped 6 bases from V and 4 bases from J, with 12 bases between. Germline V CDR1 and CDR2: ENHRY, SYGVKD. The CDR3 has 13 residues. CDR3 loop: CAISTSEVYGYTF. The CDR3 DNA sequence: TGTGCCATCAGCACCTCAGAAGTCTATGGCTACACCTTC.

This chain joins TRBV2 and TRBJ2-3, with TRBD1 matching 8 bases. The junction had 8 bases not matched to a gene; V was cut back by 6 bases and J by 3 bases. CDR1 SNHLY and CDR2 FYNNEI come from the germline V gene. This CDR3 is 15 amino acids long. The CDR3 bases are TGTGCCAGCAGGAGGACAGGGAGAAAGACAGATACGCAGTATTTT. The encoded protein is CASRRTGRKTDTQYF.

This chain joins TRBV14 and TRBJ1-4; D gene uncertain. CDR3 length: 15 amino acids. Trimming shortened V by 4 bases and J by 6 bases, and 15 bases separated the two germline ends. CDR1 is SGHDN, CDR2 FVKESK, per germline. In DNA form, the CDR3 reads TGTGCCAGCAGCCCGGCCCCGGGGTTGGATGAAAAACTGTTTTTT. This translates into CASSPAPGLDEKLFF.

The V call is TRBV6-5, the J call TRBJ2-1, with TRBD2 matching over 13 bases. Germline values: CDR1 MNHEY, CDR2 SVGAGI. The length of the CDR3 is 15 residues. With V trimmed by 6 bases and J by 2 bases, 1 base remained unmatched. For the CDR3, the DNA is TGTGCCAGCAGCGGGACTAGCGGGACCTACAATGAGCAGTTCTTC. Protein sequence: CASSGTSGTYNEQFF.